A single T cell receptor beta chain is shown here with its context. These data originate in a study of blood T cell repertoires in COVID-19. Overall study context: The origin of the acute and convalescent COVID-19 samples was the United States, Italy and Spain. Nucleic acid was either cDNA or gDNA, and it came from T cells, B-cell-depleted T cells, or PBMCs.

In the source study's methods: Estimated nucleated cell counts came from reference gene primer amplification. The method was immunoSEQ multiplex PCR; TCRdb's version includes in-frame clones alone and lacks a portion of them. The DNA was the basis for D and trimming; V, J and clone size are from that table. This table has 200,000 or so clones, 80% to 90% appearing once. CDR1 is SGHRS and CDR2 is YFSETQ in the germline V gene. J lost 7 bases, V lost 0 bases, and 13 bases had no gene match. The CDR3 covers 16 residues. The sample taken for sequencing was peripheral blood. The sequence was obtained from a man in his 60s with acute or convalescent COVID-19. The chain combines TRBV5-1 with TRBJ2-7; 7 nucleotides match TRBD2. For the CDR3, the DNA is TGCGCCAGCAGCTTGGTTAGTCGGGGAGGGCCTGGGGAGCAGTACTTC. Translated: CASSLVSRGGPGEQYF.